This TCR beta chain was captured by sequencing in a study of T cell clonality in common variable immunodeficiency. V lost 4 bases and J 1 base, leaving 7 bases between the germline ends. The CDR3 loop spans 14 amino acids. Per germline, CDR1 MNHEY and CDR2 SMNVEV (reference sequence). This clone was observed at least ten times. The read stops 3 residues short of the end of the CDR3; the missing end is completed from the germline J gene. Control and CVID samples contributed equal amounts of genomic DNA. Sequenced by immunoSEQ multiplex PCR; TCRdb stores in-frame clones only, minus some. Singletons are absent from the sample, which has approximately 56,000 clones.

This TCR derives from a person aged 18 to 69 in good health. The gene calls are TRBV27 and TRBJ2-2; D ambiguous. Specimen: peripheral blood mononuclear cells. The CDR3: CASSSLLNTGELFF. The covered CDR3 bases are TGTGCCAGCAGTTCCCTACTGAACACCGGGGAG.